Below, one TCR beta chain is given with its context. The antigen it binds to is not known. No base qualities exist here, and no much larger clone lies one base off it. Collaborating institutions collected whole blood in K2EDTA tubes following their own protocols. Collaborator samples were shipped for TCRbeta analysis as frozen whole blood, isolated PBMCs, or DNA extracted from either sample type. V and J are truncated by 7 bases and 0 bases respectively, leaving an intervening sequence of 16 bases. According to the germline V gene, CDR1 reads MDHEN and CDR2 reads SYDVKM. From cysteine to phenylalanine, the CDR3 is 17 amino acids long. Only the CDR3 DNA stays, 51 bases, in frame from base 1. The data are from a study of blood T cell repertoires in COVID-19 (TCRdb year 2020). As for the study more broadly: Samples covering the acute and convalescent phases of COVID-19 were provided by collaborators in the United States, Italy and Spain. A de-identified subject ID, COVID-19 status, age in years and sex were almost always included in the sample metadata. The repertoires were made available in a free public database intended to serve as a resource for research on the immune response to SARS-CoV-2. Where HLA class I and class II types were available, the types were taken from metadata supplied by the sample provider, not from assay-based typing. The prospective study material was composed of cDNA or gDNA derived from T cells, B-cell-depleted T cells, or PBMCs. Subjects who had been exposed to COVID-19, were actively infected with it, or had recovered from it provided the deeply sampled blood TCRbeta repertoires that made up the dataset. The samples were drawn from two sources: the first 160 participants of the ongoing ImmuneRACE study, and 1,200 or so subjects contributed by 6 global collaborators. Broader findings and caveats from the paper: The amount of clinical and demographic metadata varied by source and participant and was provided uncurated.

The immunoSEQ Assay, a bias-controlled multiplex PCR, was used to amplify TCRbeta CDR3 regions from genomic DNA. On the study's bioinformatics: Within the assay, amplification of reference gene primers was used to estimate how many nucleated cells each sample contained. Sequence reads were collapsed and filtered to measure the absolute abundance of every unique TCRbeta CDR3 rearrangement. For each sample, productive Simpson clonality was calculated as the square root of Simpson's diversity index over productive rearrangements. TCRdb retrieved this table from immuneACCESS and kept in-frame rearrangements only. Not all clones are present; in checked studies, unresolved V genes account for under half, and no reason is known for the remainder. That table supplies the V and J calls and clone size; D and trimming were determined from the DNA. Recorded for this sample are 65,000 to 100,000 clones; 80% to 90% of them occurred a single time. More than 8% of the sample comes from the top ten.

The chain links TRBV28 with TRBJ1-6, with the identity of the D gene unclear. The sequence derives from a man between 50 and 59 years old with acute or convalescent COVID-19. Sequencing used peripheral blood. The CDR3 reads as follows: CASTSEGISSYNSPLHF. Here is the DNA: TGTGCCAGCACTTCTGAGGGCATTAGCTCCTATAATTCACCCCTCCACTTT.